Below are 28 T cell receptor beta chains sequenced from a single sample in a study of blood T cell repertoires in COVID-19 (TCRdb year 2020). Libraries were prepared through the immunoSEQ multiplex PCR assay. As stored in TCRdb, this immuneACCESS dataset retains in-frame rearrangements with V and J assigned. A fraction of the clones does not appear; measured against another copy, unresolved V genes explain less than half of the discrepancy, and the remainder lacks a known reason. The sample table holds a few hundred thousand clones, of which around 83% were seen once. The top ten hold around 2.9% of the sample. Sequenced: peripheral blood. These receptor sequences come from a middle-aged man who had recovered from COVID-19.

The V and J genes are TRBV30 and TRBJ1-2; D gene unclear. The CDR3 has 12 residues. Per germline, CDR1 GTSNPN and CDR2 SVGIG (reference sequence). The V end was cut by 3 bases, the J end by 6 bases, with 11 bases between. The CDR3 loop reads CAWRGGNHGYTF. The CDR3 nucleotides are TGTGCCTGGAGGGGAGGCAACCATGGCTACACCTTC.

CDR3 loop: CASSLRDNGYTF. The CDR3 DNA reads TGTGCCAGCAGCCTCCGTGACAACGGCTACACCTTC. The chain uses TRBV3-1 (or the pseudogene TRBV3-2) and TRBJ1-2; no clear D. CDR3 length: 12 residues. Germline lookup yields CDR1 LGHDT and CDR2 YNNKEL (reference sequence). Trimming cost V 4 bases and J 8 bases, with 11 bases left between them.

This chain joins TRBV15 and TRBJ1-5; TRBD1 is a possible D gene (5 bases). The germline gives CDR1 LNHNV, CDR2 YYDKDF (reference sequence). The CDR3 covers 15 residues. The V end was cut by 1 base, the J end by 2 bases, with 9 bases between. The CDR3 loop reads CATSRGGGGNQPQHF. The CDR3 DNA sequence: TGTGCCACCAGCAGAGGCGGGGGTGGCAATCAGCCCCAGCATTTT.

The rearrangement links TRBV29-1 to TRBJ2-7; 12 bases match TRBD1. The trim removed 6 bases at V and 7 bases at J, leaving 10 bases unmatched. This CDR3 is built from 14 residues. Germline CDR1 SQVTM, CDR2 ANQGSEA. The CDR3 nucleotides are TGCAGCGTGGTTACCGGGACAGGGGGCTGGGAGCAGTACTTC. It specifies CSVVTGTGGWEQYF.

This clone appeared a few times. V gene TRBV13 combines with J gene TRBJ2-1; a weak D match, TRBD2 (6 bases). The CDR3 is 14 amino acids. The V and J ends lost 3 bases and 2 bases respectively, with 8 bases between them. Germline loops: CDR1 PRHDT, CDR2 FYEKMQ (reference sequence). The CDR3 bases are TGTGCCAGCAGCTTCCGGACTACCTACAATGAGCAGTTCTTC. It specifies CASSFRTTYNEQFF.

CDR3 in DNA: TGTGCCATCACCCAGGGGGCCGGTGGCTACACCTTC. Encoded protein: CAITQGAGGYTF. The gene calls are TRBV10-3 and TRBJ1-2; 8 positions match TRBD1. This CDR3 is built from 12 residues. The V segment lost 7 bases and the J segment 7 bases; nucleotides outside the gene matches: 5. The germline gives CDR1 ENHRY, CDR2 SYGVKD.

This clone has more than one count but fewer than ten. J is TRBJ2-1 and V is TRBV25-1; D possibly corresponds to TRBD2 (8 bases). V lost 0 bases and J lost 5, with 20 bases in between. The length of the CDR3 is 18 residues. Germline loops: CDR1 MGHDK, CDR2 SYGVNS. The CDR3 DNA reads TGTGCCAGCAGTGAATATATTCCAGGGGGACTAGAGAACAATGAGCAGTTCTTC. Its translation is CASSEYIPGGLENNEQFF. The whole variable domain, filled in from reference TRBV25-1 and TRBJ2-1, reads EADIYQTPRYLVIGTGKKITLECSQTMGHDKMYWYQQDPGMELHLIHYSYGVNSTEKGDLSSESTVSRIRTEHFPLTLESARPSHTSQYLCASSEYIPGGLENNEQFFGPGTRLTVL.

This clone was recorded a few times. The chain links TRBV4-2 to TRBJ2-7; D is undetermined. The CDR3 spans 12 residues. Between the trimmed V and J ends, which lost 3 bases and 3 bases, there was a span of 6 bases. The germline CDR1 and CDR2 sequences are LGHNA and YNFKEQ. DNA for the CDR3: TGTGCCAGCAGCCAGATCGGCTACGAGCAGTACTTC. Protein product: CASSQIGYEQYF.

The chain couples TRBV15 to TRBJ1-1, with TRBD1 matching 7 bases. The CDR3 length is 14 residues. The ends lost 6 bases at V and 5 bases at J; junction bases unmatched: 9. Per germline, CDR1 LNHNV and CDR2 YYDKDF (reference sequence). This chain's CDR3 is CATRGILRGTEAFF. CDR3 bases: TGTGCCACCAGGGGGATTCTCAGGGGGACTGAAGCTTTCTTT.

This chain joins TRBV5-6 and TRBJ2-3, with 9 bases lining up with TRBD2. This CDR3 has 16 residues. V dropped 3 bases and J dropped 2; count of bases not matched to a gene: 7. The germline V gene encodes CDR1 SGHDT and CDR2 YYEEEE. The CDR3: CASSSSLAGITDTQYF. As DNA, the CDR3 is TGTGCCAGCAGCTCCAGCCTAGCGGGAATCACAGATACGCAGTATTTT.

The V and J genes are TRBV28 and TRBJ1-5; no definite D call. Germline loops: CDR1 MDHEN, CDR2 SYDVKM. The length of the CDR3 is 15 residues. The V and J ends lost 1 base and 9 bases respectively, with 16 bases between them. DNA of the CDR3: TGTGCCAGCAGTTTATACTCAAACCGCGATGGGCCCCAGCATTTT. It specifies CASSLYSNRDGPQHF.

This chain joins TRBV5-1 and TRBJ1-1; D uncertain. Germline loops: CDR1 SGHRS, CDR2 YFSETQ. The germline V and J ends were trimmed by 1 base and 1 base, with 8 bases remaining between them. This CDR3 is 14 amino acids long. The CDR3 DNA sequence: TGCGCCAGCAGCTTGCAGGCAGAGAACACTGAAGCTTTCTTT. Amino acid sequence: CASSLQAENTEAFF.

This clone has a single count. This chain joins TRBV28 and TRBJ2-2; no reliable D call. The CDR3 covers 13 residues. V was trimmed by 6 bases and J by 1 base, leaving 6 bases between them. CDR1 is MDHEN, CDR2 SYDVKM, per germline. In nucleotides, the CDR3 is TGTGCCAGCAGAACAATGAACACCGGGGAGCTGTTTTTT. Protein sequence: CASRTMNTGELFF.

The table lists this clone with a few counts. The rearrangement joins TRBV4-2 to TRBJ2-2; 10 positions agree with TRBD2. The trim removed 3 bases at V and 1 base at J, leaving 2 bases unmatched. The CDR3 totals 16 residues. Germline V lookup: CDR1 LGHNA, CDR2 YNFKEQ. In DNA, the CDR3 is TGTGCCAGCAGCCAGGGACTAGCGCAGAACACCGGGGAGCTGTTTTTT. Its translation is CASSQGLAQNTGELFF.

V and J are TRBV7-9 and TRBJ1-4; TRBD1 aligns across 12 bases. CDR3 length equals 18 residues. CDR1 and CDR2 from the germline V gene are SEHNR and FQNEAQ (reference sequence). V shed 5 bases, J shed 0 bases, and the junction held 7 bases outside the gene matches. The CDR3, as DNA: TGTGCCAGCAGCCGGGGACAGGGGGCCCTCGCAACTAATGAAAAACTGTTTTTT. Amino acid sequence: CASSRGQGALATNEKLFF.

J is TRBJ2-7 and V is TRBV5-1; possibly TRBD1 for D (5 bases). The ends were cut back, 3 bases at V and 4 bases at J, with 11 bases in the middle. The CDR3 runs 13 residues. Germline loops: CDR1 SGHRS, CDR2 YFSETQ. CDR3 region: CASSSDSAYEQYF. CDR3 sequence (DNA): TGCGCCAGCAGCTCCGACAGTGCATACGAGCAGTACTTC.

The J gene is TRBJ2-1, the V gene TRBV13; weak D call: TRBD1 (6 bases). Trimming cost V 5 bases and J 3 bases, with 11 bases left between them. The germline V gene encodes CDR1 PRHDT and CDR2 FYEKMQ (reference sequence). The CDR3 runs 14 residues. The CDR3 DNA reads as TGTGCCAGCAGCCCAGGACAGAACTACAATGAGCAGTTCTTC. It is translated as CASSPGQNYNEQFF. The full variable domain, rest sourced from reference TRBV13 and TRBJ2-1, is AAGVIQSPRHLIKEKRETATLKCYPIPRHDTVYWYQQGPGQDPQFLISFYEKMQSDKGSIPDRFSAQQFSDYHSELNMSSLELGDSALYFCASSPGQNYNEQFFGPGTRLTVL.

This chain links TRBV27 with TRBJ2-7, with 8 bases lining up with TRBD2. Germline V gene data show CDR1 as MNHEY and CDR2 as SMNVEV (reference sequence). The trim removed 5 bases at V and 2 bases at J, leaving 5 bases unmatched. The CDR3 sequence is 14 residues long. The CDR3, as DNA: TGTGCCAGCAGTGGGCGGGGGGCGGCCTACGAGCAGTACTTC. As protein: CASSGRGAAYEQYF.

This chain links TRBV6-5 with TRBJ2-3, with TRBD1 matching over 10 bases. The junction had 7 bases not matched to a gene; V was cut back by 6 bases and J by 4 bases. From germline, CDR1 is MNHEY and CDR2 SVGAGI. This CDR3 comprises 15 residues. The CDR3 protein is CASRSRTGGADTQYF. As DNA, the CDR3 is TGTGCCAGCAGATCCCGGACAGGGGGAGCAGATACGCAGTATTTT.

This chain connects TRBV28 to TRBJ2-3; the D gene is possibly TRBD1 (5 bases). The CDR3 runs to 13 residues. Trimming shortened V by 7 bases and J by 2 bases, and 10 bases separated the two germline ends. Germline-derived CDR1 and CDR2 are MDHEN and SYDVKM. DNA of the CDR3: TGTGCCAGCAATGAAGGGGCCACAGATACGCAGTATTTT. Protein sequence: CASNEGATDTQYF.

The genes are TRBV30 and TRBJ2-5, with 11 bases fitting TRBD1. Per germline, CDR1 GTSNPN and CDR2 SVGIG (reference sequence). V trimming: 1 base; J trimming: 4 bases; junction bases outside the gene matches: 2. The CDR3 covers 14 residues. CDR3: CAWSAGQGGETQYF. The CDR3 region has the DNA TGTGCCTGGAGTGCGGGACAGGGGGGAGAGACCCAGTACTTC.

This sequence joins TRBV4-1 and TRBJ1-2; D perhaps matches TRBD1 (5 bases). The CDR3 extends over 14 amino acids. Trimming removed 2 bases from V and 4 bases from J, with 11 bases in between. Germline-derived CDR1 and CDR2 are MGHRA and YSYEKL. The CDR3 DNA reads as TGCGCCAGCAGCCAAAACAGGAATCTCTATGGCTACACCTTC. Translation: CASSQNRNLYGYTF.

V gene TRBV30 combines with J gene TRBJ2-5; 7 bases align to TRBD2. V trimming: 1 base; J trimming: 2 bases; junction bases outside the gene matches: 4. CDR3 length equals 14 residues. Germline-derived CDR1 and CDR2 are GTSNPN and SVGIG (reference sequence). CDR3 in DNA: TGTGCCTGGAGTGCGGGGGGAGATCAAGAGACCCAGTACTTC. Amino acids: CAWSAGGDQETQYF.

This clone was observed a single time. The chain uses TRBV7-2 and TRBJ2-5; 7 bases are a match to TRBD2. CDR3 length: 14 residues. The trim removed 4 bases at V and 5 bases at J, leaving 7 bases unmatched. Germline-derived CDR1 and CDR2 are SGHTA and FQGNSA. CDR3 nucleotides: TGTGCCAGCAGCTCGAGGAACGGGAGGGAGACCCAGTACTTC. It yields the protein CASSSRNGRETQYF.

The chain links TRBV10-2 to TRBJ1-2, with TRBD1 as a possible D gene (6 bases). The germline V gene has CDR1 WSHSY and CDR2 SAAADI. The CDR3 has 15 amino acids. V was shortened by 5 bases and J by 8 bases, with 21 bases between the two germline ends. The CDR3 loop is CASSLGREGGRGYTF. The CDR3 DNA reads TGCGCCAGCAGTTTGGGGAGGGAGGGGGGCAGGGGCTACACCTTC.

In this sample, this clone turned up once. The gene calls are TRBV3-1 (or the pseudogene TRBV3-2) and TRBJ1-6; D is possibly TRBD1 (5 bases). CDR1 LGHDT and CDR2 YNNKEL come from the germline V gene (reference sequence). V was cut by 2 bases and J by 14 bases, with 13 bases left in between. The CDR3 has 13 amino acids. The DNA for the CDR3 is TGTGCCAGCAGCCAATTACCTCGGGGGTCCCTCCACTTT. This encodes CASSQLPRGSLHF.

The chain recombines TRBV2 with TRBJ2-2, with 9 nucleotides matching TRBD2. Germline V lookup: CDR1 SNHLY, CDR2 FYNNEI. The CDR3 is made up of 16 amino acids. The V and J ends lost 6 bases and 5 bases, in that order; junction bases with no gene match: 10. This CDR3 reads CASRGGLAGRTGELFF. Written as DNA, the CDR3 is TGTGCCAGCAGGGGGGGGCTAGCGGGACGGACCGGGGAGCTGTTTTTT.

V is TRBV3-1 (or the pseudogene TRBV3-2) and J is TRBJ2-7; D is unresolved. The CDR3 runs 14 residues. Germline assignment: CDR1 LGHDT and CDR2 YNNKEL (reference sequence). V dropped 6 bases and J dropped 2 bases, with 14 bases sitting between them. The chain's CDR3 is CASSHLGPTYEQYF. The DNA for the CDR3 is TGTGCCAGCAGTCACCTAGGCCCCACCTACGAGCAGTACTTC.